This T cell receptor (beta chain) was sequenced for a study of blood T cell repertoires in COVID-19. CDR1 MNHEY and CDR2 SVGAGI come from the germline V gene. With V trimmed by 6 bases and J by 0 bases, 1 base remained unmatched. This CDR3 is built from 14 residues. In the study's own analysis: Reference gene primer amplification gave nucleated cell count estimates. The assay was immunoSEQ multiplex PCR, and TCRdb's table has in-frame clones only and misses some. V and J calls and clone size are given by that table; D and trimming were obtained from the DNA. The sample includes some 69,000 clones, 89% of them seen just once.

The J gene is TRBJ2-3, the V gene TRBV6-5, with 9 bases matching TRBD1. Sequenced material: peripheral blood. The TCR comes from a woman aged 45-65 years with active COVID-19. CDR3 sequence reads: CASRDRGSTDTQYF. CDR3 nucleotides: TGTGCCAGCAGGGACAGGGGAAGCACAGATACGCAGTATTTT.